These 27 T cell receptor beta chains share one sample of origin, sequenced in a study of T cell responses to AZD1222 COVID-19 vaccine (dated by TCRdb to 2020 to 2023). Reading the label with the study, this specimen's time point is: baseline before first vaccination. Library generation was performed with the immunoSEQ multiplex PCR assay. The source is immuneACCESS, and TCRdb retained only in-frame sequences with V and J called. Part of the clones is not carried over; for the studies checked, unresolved V genes explain less than half of this, and the remainder is unexplained. This sample lists some 120,000 clones; about 90% were detected once. The ten largest make up about 10% of the sample. This sample comprised peripheral blood, obtained on day 0 of AZD1222 vaccination. Receptors were obtained from an adult in good health.

This sequence joins TRBV7-8 and TRBJ1-1; 10 nucleotides agree with TRBD1. Trimming at V came to 5 bases and at J to 4 bases, leaving 10 bases not matched to a gene. Germline V lookup: CDR1 SGHVS, CDR2 FQNEAQ. There are 16 residues in the CDR3. Here the CDR3 reads CASSAGAGQGFTEAFF. In DNA form, the CDR3 reads TGTGCCAGCAGCGCTGGCGCGGGACAGGGGTTCACTGAAGCTTTCTTT.

This clone was counted a single time. The identical CDR3 is also encoded by other nucleotide sequences in the sample. The rearrangement joins TRBV30 to TRBJ1-5, with D maybe TRBD1 (6 bases). Trimming took 0 bases from V and 5 from J, leaving 11 bases between them. Germline loops: CDR1 GTSNPN, CDR2 SVGIG (reference sequence). CDR3 length equals 14 residues. The CDR3 coding sequence is TGTGCCTGGAGTGTAGGGCAGGGGCATCAGCCCCAGCATTTT. This sequence encodes CAWSVGQGHQPQHF.

This clone appeared a single time. V usage is TRBV2 and J usage is TRBJ2-2, with 7 positions matching TRBD1. The ends lost 6 bases at V and 2 bases at J; junction bases unmatched: 3. CDR1 is SNHLY and CDR2 is FYNNEI in the germline V gene. This CDR3 comprises 14 residues. Here the CDR3 reads CASRQGVNTGELFF. The CDR3, as DNA: TGTGCCAGCAGGCAGGGGGTTAACACCGGGGAGCTGTTTTTT. The full variable domain, rest sourced from reference TRBV2 and TRBJ2-2, is EPEVTQTPSHQVTQMGQEVILRCVPISNHLYFYWYRQILGQKVEFLVSFYNNEISEKSEIFDDQFSVERPDGSNFTLKIRSTKLEDSAMYFCASRQGVNTGELFFGEGSRLTVL.

The V gene is TRBV28, the J gene TRBJ1-5; 9 nucleotides match TRBD1. This CDR3 has 19 amino acids. With V trimmed by 6 bases and J by 4 bases, 19 bases remained unmatched. The germline gives CDR1 MDHEN, CDR2 SYDVKM. The CDR3 DNA follows: TGTGCCAGCAGAAGATCCCGACAGGGGGGTAGGGGGCGGAATCAGCCCCAGCATTTT. This codes for CASRRSRQGGRGRNQPQHF.

The chain carries TRBV19 and TRBJ1-5, with D uncertain. From germline, CDR1 is LNHDA and CDR2 SQIVND (reference sequence). There are 14 residues in the CDR3. V lost 7 bases and J 5 bases, leaving 15 bases between the germline ends. DNA for the CDR3: TGTGCCAGTATGGAACCCCAGGCTTATCAGCCCCAGCATTTT. This sequence encodes CASMEPQAYQPQHF. The full variable domain, its missing parts supplied by reference TRBV19 and TRBJ1-5, is DGGITQSPKYLFRKEGQNVTLSCEQNLNHDAMYWYRQDPGQGLRLIYYSQIVNDFQKGDIAEGYSVSREKKESFPLTVTSAQKNPTAFYLCASMEPQAYQPQHFGDGTRLSIL.

The chain carries TRBV24-1 and TRBJ1-1; D unclear. The CDR3 consists of 13 residues. Germline V lookup: CDR1 KGHDR, CDR2 SFDVKD. V lost 4 bases and J lost 1, with 6 bases in between. The CDR3 nucleotides are TGTGCCACCAGTGACCTGGGGAACACTGAAGCTTTCTTT. This translates into CATSDLGNTEAFF.

This clone was seen a few times. The V call is TRBV9, the J call TRBJ2-6; TRBD2 matches 8 bases. V shed 3 bases and J 2 bases; nucleotides not matched to a gene: 1. Germline CDR1 and CDR2: SGDLS and YYNGEE. This CDR3 contains 15 residues. For the CDR3, the DNA is TGTGCCAGCAGCGCAGCGGGAGCTGGGGCCAACGTCCTGACTTTC. Translation: CASSAAGAGANVLTF.

V and J are TRBV9 and TRBJ2-7, with TRBD1 matching 8 bases. The V gene's germline CDR1 is SGDLS and CDR2 YYNGEE. V lost 2 bases to trimming and J lost 4 bases; unmatched junction nucleotides: 11. This CDR3 has 16 amino acids. The CDR3 region has the DNA TGTGCCAGCAGCGTCGGGGGACAGGTCGCGATTTACGAGCAGTACTTC. It yields the protein CASSVGGQVAIYEQYF.

The V and J genes are TRBV27 and TRBJ2-1; 10 bases align to TRBD2. J gave up 3 bases and V 6 bases, and 5 bases lay outside the gene matches. Germline V gene data show CDR1 as MNHEY and CDR2 as SMNVEV (reference sequence). This CDR3 has 15 residues. DNA for the CDR3: TGTGCCAGCAGGTCTAGCGGGGGATACTACAATGAGCAGTTCTTC. It is translated as CASRSSGGYYNEQFF.

The genes are TRBV28 and TRBJ2-5; 8 bases agree with TRBD2. CDR1 and CDR2 from the germline V gene are MDHEN and SYDVKM. CDR3 length: 14 residues. Unmatched junction bases numbered 10, after V lost 7 bases and J lost 6 bases. The CDR3 here is CASNKSTGGKTQYF. The CDR3 DNA follows: TGTGCCAGCAATAAATCCACGGGGGGGAAGACCCAGTACTTC.

The chain links TRBV3-1 (or the pseudogene TRBV3-2) to TRBJ1-3; 10 bases map to TRBD1. Germline V gives CDR1 LGHDT, CDR2 YNNKEL (reference sequence). The CDR3 runs to 18 residues. Germline trimming cut 1 base from V and 4 bases from J; bases unmatched to any gene: 10. The CDR3 reads CASSQGTGGLWAGNTIYF. The CDR3 DNA is TGTGCCAGCAGCCAAGGGACAGGGGGTCTCTGGGCCGGAAACACCATATATTTT.

This clone was recorded once. This chain joins TRBV24-1 and TRBJ2-6; TRBD2 might be the D (5 bases). This CDR3 spans 17 amino acids. V was cut by 7 bases and J by 0 bases, with 15 bases left in between. Germline V CDR1 and CDR2: KGHDR, SFDVKD. In DNA form, the CDR3 reads TGTGCCACCAGGGGCTCGTTTAGCGCCTCTGGGGCCAACGTCCTGACTTTC. The encoded protein is CATRGSFSASGANVLTF.

The V and J genes are TRBV5-1 and TRBJ2-7, with D possibly being TRBD2 (5 bases). Trimming removed 4 bases from V and 2 bases from J, with 13 bases in between. The CDR3 sequence is 14 residues long. The germline V gene encodes CDR1 SGHRS and CDR2 YFSETQ. The CDR3 coding sequence is TGCGCCAGCAGCCAAGGTGACGGGACCTACGAGCAGTACTTC. Residues: CASSQGDGTYEQYF.

The chain combines TRBV6-2 or TRBV6-3 with TRBJ1-2; no reliable D call. Per germline, CDR1 MNHEY and CDR2 SVGEGT. The CDR3 has 16 amino acids. V was trimmed by 4 bases and J by 7 bases, leaving 22 bases between them. CDR3: CASSSPGRALRGGYTF. CDR3 in DNA: TGTGCCAGCAGTTCCCCAGGTCGGGCACTGCGAGGTGGCTACACCTTC.

This sequence joins TRBV12-5 and TRBJ2-2; D call uncertain. This CDR3 comprises 14 residues. V was pared by 3 bases and J by 6 bases, with 11 bases between. In germline, CDR1 is LGHNT, CDR2 FRNRAP. CDR3 loop: CASGFLGRSGELFF. CDR3 in DNA: TGTGCTAGTGGTTTCTTGGGTCGCTCCGGGGAGCTGTTTTTT.

The chain links TRBV7-2 to TRBJ2-3, with D possibly TRBD2 on 6 matching bases. Germline V gene lookup returns CDR1 SGHTA and CDR2 FQGNSA. V shed 7 bases and J shed 2 bases, with 13 bases lying between them. The CDR3 consists of 14 residues. The CDR3: CASTLRGLTDTQYF. Here the CDR3 DNA reads TGTGCCAGCACCCTGCGGGGCCTCACAGATACGCAGTATTTT.

The chain couples TRBV21-1 to TRBJ2-7; the D call TRBD1 from the table was never checked on the DNA. TRBV21-1 is classified as a pseudogene. The CDR3 spans 16 residues. Written as DNA, the CDR3 is TGTGCCAGCAGCAAAGAAAAGGACAGGGGAGTCCACGAGCAGTACTTC. Translation gives CASSKEKDRGVHEQYF.

This chain links TRBV7-3 with TRBJ2-5; D remains unclear. The CDR3 extends over 13 amino acids. Germline V gene sequence: CDR1 SGHTA, CDR2 FQGTGA. Trimming took 2 bases from V and 4 from J, leaving 8 bases between them. Here the CDR3 DNA reads TGTGCCAGCAGCTTAGGGGTAGCAGAGACCCAGTACTTC. It codes for CASSLGVAETQYF. The full variable domain, completed using reference TRBV7-3 and TRBJ2-5, is GAGVSQTPSNKVTEKGKYVELRCDPISGHTALYWYRQSLGQGPEFLIYFQGTGAADDSGLPNDRFFAVRPEGSVSTLKIQRTERGDSAVYLCASSLGVAETQYFGPGTRLLVL.

This clone was seen a handful of times. J is TRBJ1-2 and V is TRBV12-3 or TRBV12-4; the D is unclear. CDR3 length: 12 residues. V was cut by 3 bases and J by 8 bases, with 10 bases left in between. DNA of the CDR3: TGTGCCAGCAGTTTTAGGGTCAGCGGCTACACCTTC. It is translated as CASSFRVSGYTF.

V is TRBV20-1 and J is TRBJ2-3; no firm D call. In germline, CDR1 is DFQATT, CDR2 SNEGSKA (reference sequence). This CDR3 comprises 10 residues. CDR3 residues: CRPALRPGYF. The CDR3 DNA follows: TGCAGGCCCGCCTTGAGGCCGGGGTATTTT.

The chain couples TRBV7-9 to TRBJ1-1; 8 nucleotides align to TRBD1. J gave up 4 bases and V 7 bases, and 14 bases lay outside the gene matches. This CDR3 comprises 16 residues. Germline-derived CDR1 and CDR2 are SEHNR and FQNEAQ (reference sequence). CDR3: CASNLGGQVRATEAFF. The DNA of the CDR3 is TGTGCCAGCAACCTAGGGGGACAGGTTCGGGCCACTGAAGCTTTCTTT.

The chain joins TRBV4-3 to TRBJ2-2, with TRBD2 matching over 8 bases. The germline V gene encodes CDR1 LGHNA and CDR2 YSLEER. V lost 0 bases, J lost 3 bases, and 3 bases stayed unmatched. CDR3 length equals 16 residues. The CDR3 sequence is CASSQDPAGDTGELFF. For the CDR3, the DNA is TGCGCCAGCAGCCAAGATCCAGCGGGAGACACCGGGGAGCTGTTTTTT.

The rearrangement links TRBV7-3 to TRBJ2-5; 10 positions agree with TRBD2. Trimming cost V 2 bases and J 3 bases; bases outside gene matches: 6. Germline-derived CDR1 and CDR2 are SGHTA and FQGTGA. The CDR3 contains 16 residues. This chain's CDR3 is CASSLSASGGEETQYF. As DNA, the CDR3 is TGTGCCAGCAGCTTATCGGCTAGCGGGGGCGAAGAGACCCAGTACTTC. The whole variable domain, remainder taken from reference TRBV7-3 and TRBJ2-5, is GAGVSQTPSNKVTEKGKYVELRCDPISGHTALYWYRQSLGQGPEFLIYFQGTGAADDSGLPNDRFFAVRPEGSVSTLKIQRTERGDSAVYLCASSLSASGGEETQYFGPGTRLLVL.

Points on this clone: One junction end does not reproduce the germline sequence, and a read error may be involved. The V call is TRBV5-4, the J call TRBJ2-3; 13 nucleotides line up with TRBD2. Looked up from germline, CDR1 is SGHNT and CDR2 is YYREEE (reference sequence). CDR3 length equals 16 residues. The CDR3 DNA sequence: TGTGCCAGCAGATTGGGACTAGCGGGATCCAGGGATACGCAGTATTTT. Amino acids: CASRLGLAGSRDTQYF.

This rearrangement joins TRBV5-1 to TRBJ1-4; TRBD1 is a possible D gene (6 bases). Per germline, CDR1 SGHRS and CDR2 YFSETQ. This CDR3 spans 15 amino acids. V was cut by 6 bases and J by 2 bases, with 14 bases left in between. In DNA, the CDR3 is TGCGCCAGCATGAAGGGGGGAATGACTAATGAAAAACTGTTTTTT. Encoded protein: CASMKGGMTNEKLFF. Filled out from reference TRBV5-1 and TRBJ1-4, the complete variable domain reads KAGVTQTPRYLIKTRGQQVTLSCSPISGHRSVSWYQQTPGQGLQFLFEYFSETQRNKGNFPGRFSGRQFSNSRSEMNVSTLELGDSALYLCASMKGGMTNEKLFFGSGTQLSVL.

V is TRBV29-1 and J is TRBJ1-3; D is undetermined. CDR3 size: 12 residues. Germline CDR1 and CDR2: SQVTM and ANQGSEA. V dropped 4 bases and J dropped 0 bases, with 4 bases sitting between them. Here the CDR3 DNA reads TGCAGCGTTGCTACCTCTGGAAACACCATATATTTT. As protein: CSVATSGNTIYF.

The gene calls are TRBV6-5 and TRBJ1-1; 7 bases are shared with TRBD1. Trimming cost V 1 base and J 0 bases; bases outside gene matches: 2. This CDR3 spans 15 amino acids. Germline V gene sequence: CDR1 MNHEY, CDR2 SVGAGI. CDR3 DNA sequence: TGTGCCAGCAGTTACTTGACAGGGTTGAACACTGAAGCTTTCTTT. Its translation: CASSYLTGLNTEAFF.